Following are 28 T cell receptor beta chains from one sample sequenced in a study of shared clonotypes between healthy human individuals. Only in-frame clones appear in the TCRdb table, and some are missing; sequencing was by immunoSEQ multiplex PCR. The sample carries 2 million to 2.5 million clones, just under 95% recorded once. The material sequenced was naive CD4+ T cells from PBMCs. The subset is: CD45RA+ positively selected. The receptors derive from a man younger than 35 in good health. Some clones in this sample may be carry-over from other donors' samples.

The chain joins TRBV28 to TRBJ2-2, with D perhaps TRBD2 (7 bases). The CDR3 is 16 amino acids. CDR1 is MDHEN and CDR2 is SYDVKM in the germline V gene. V was clipped by 7 bases and J by 2 bases, with 17 bases between them. CDR3 DNA sequence: TGTGCCAGCATCACCTCGCGGGGGCACAACACCGGGGAGCTGTTTTTT. Protein product: CASITSRGHNTGELFF.

This rearrangement joins TRBV7-9 to TRBJ2-5, with D tentatively TRBD2 (5 bases). From germline, CDR1 is SEHNR and CDR2 FQNEAQ (reference sequence). The CDR3 is 16 amino acids. Trimming left V 1 base short and J 2 bases short, with 14 bases between. CDR3 sequence: CASSLGTPGYQETQYF. CDR3 sequence (DNA): TGTGCCAGCAGCTTAGGGACGCCGGGGTATCAAGAGACCCAGTACTTC.

The chain combines TRBV7-3 with TRBJ2-1; D is undetermined. The CDR3 is 14 residues long. Germline lookup yields CDR1 SGHTA and CDR2 FQGTGA. Between the trimmed V and J ends, which lost 6 bases and 7 bases, there was a span of 16 bases. CDR3 DNA sequence: TGTGCCAGCAGGGATCCCTATGGATCAAATGAGCAGTTCTTC. Residues: CASRDPYGSNEQFF.

The chain employs TRBV5-1 and TRBJ2-5; a weak D match, TRBD1 (5 bases). The germline V gene encodes CDR1 SGHRS and CDR2 YFSETQ. The CDR3 spans 13 residues. The V end lost 6 bases, the J end lost 6 bases, and 15 bases lay between the germline ends. The CDR3 reads CASTPGWGQTQYF. DNA for the CDR3: TGCGCCAGCACCCCAGGTTGGGGCCAGACCCAGTACTTC.

The genes are TRBV10-1 and TRBJ1-5; no reliable D call. Trimming shortened V by 8 bases and J by 0 bases, and 14 bases separated the two germline ends. This CDR3 contains 15 residues. Germline CDR1 WNHNN, CDR2 SYGVQD (reference sequence). CDR3 coding DNA: TGCGCCAGCGGCGAATACACGGATAGCAATCAGCCCCAGCATTTT. Encoded protein: CASGEYTDSNQPQHF.

This chain joins TRBV25-1 and TRBJ1-1; D is possibly TRBD1 (6 bases). With 2 bases removed from V and 5 bases from J, the gap between germline ends came to 15 bases. Germline CDR1 is MGHDK and CDR2 is SYGVNS. The CDR3 is made up of 15 amino acids. CDR3 residues: CASSEHQGFGTEAFF. CDR3 in DNA: TGTGCCAGCAGTGAACATCAGGGGTTTGGGACTGAAGCTTTCTTT.

The chain's CDR3 is CASSVDSWLGEQYF. In DNA form, the CDR3 reads TGTGCCAGCAGCGTAGACTCGTGGTTAGGGGAGCAGTACTTC. V gene TRBV9 combines with J gene TRBJ2-7, with D uncertain. Trimming left V 0 bases short and J 7 bases short, with 14 bases between. The CDR3 length is 14 residues. CDR1 SGDLS and CDR2 YYNGEE come from the germline V gene.

The J gene is TRBJ2-7, the V gene TRBV6-5; tentatively, D is TRBD2 (6 bases). This CDR3 contains 14 residues. Germline CDR1 MNHEY, CDR2 SVGAGI. V shed 11 bases and J shed 3 bases, with 20 bases lying between them. In nucleotides, the CDR3 is TGTGCCGCAGGCCGGTATTTAGCGGACTACGAGCAGTACTTC. Protein product: CAAGRYLADYEQYF.

The chain combines TRBV27 with TRBJ1-5; possible D gene TRBD1, 6 bases. Trimming stripped 6 bases from V and 1 base from J, with 10 bases between. The CDR3 covers 14 residues. Germline assignment: CDR1 MNHEY and CDR2 SMNVEV (reference sequence). CDR3 amino acids: CASSRGQSNQPQHF. The CDR3 nucleotides read TGTGCCAGCAGCCGCGGACAGAGCAATCAGCCCCAGCATTTT.

The J gene is TRBJ2-2, the V gene TRBV9; D may be TRBD2 (6 bases). The ends were cut back, 4 bases at V and 0 bases at J, with 16 bases in the middle. The CDR3 is 17 residues long. Per the germline V gene, CDR1 is SGDLS and CDR2 is YYNGEE. CDR3 sequence (DNA): TGTGCCAGCAGCTTATCTTGGGTAGCGGCGAACACCGGGGAGCTGTTTTTT. Translation gives CASSLSWVAANTGELFF.

This rearrangement joins TRBV7-3 to TRBJ2-2, with D hard to call. CDR1 is SGHTA, CDR2 FQGTGA, per germline. The V end was cut by 5 bases, the J end by 4 bases, with 8 bases between. The CDR3 has 13 residues. CDR3 nucleotides: TGTGCCAGCAGCCTCGACCCCACCGGGGAGCTGTTTTTT. Encoded protein: CASSLDPTGELFF.

V usage is TRBV28 and J usage is TRBJ2-1, with 7 bases aligning to TRBD1. Trimming removed 6 bases from V and 6 bases from J; junction bases left unmatched: 14. Germline values: CDR1 MDHEN, CDR2 SYDVKM. This CDR3 is 16 amino acids long. The CDR3 sequence: CASSQVGDRVFNEQFF. CDR3 sequence (DNA): TGTGCCAGCAGCCAAGTTGGAGACAGGGTGTTCAATGAGCAGTTCTTC.

This rearrangement joins TRBV19 to TRBJ2-1; no clear D gene. This CDR3 contains 12 residues. V was trimmed by 0 bases and J by 10 bases, leaving 7 bases between them. Germline V gene sequence: CDR1 LNHDA, CDR2 SQIVND (reference sequence). The CDR3 region is CASSIDRAEQFF. CDR3 DNA: TGTGCCAGTAGTATAGATCGGGCGGAGCAGTTCTTC.

The chain carries TRBV7-3 and TRBJ2-7, with D possibly matching TRBD2 (5 bases). The CDR3 has 15 amino acids. V lost 0 bases and J lost 4, with 13 bases in between. Germline lookup yields CDR1 SGHTA and CDR2 FQGTGA. In DNA, the CDR3 is TGTGCCAGCAGCTTAACTTCCAGCGGACCTTACGAGCAGTACTTC. Amino acids: CASSLTSSGPYEQYF. Supplemented by reference TRBV7-3 and TRBJ2-7, the full variable domain reads GAGVSQTPSNKVTEKGKYVELRCDPISGHTALYWYRQSLGQGPEFLIYFQGTGAADDSGLPNDRFFAVRPEGSVSTLKIQRTERGDSAVYLCASSLTSSGPYEQYFGPGTRLTVT.

This chain connects TRBV5-1 to TRBJ2-2, with 7 bases lining up with TRBD2. V dropped 1 base and J dropped 6; count of bases not matched to a gene: 6. The CDR3 covers 15 residues. Germline-derived CDR1 and CDR2 are SGHRS and YFSETQ. CDR3 amino acids: CASSLLASGPGELFF. The CDR3 DNA reads TGCGCCAGCAGCTTGTTGGCTAGCGGCCCCGGGGAGCTGTTTTTT.

The V call is TRBV7-2, the J call TRBJ2-2, with unresolved D. There are 14 residues in the CDR3. Trimming pared 4 bases from V and 6 bases from J, leaving 12 bases between. The germline gives CDR1 SGHTA, CDR2 FQGNSA. CDR3 DNA: TGTGCCAGCAGCTCCTACGCCGCCGCCGGGGAGCTGTTTTTT. Amino acids: CASSSYAAAGELFF.

This clone was recorded once. V gene TRBV6-6 combines with J gene TRBJ2-3, with no clear D. V lost 6 bases to trimming and J lost 2 bases, with 12 bases between them. CDR1 is MNHNY, CDR2 SVGAGI, per germline (reference sequence). This CDR3 contains 14 residues. The CDR3 coding sequence is TGTGCCAGCAGCGAACAGATCTCCACAGATACGCAGTATTTT. This translates into CASSEQISTDTQYF.

The rearrangement links TRBV7-8 to TRBJ1-5; D is unclear. Germline lookup yields CDR1 SGHVS and CDR2 FQNEAQ. V shed 3 bases and J shed 9 bases, with 18 bases lying between them. The CDR3 runs to 15 residues. This CDR3 reads CASSFRTPPSWPQHF. As DNA, the CDR3 is TGTGCCAGCAGCTTTCGGACGCCTCCCTCTTGGCCCCAGCATTTT.

This rearrangement joins TRBV5-4 to TRBJ2-1; 11 bases are shared with TRBD2. This CDR3 has 15 amino acids. Germline lookup yields CDR1 SGHNT and CDR2 YYREEE (reference sequence). V dropped 3 bases and J dropped 7; count of bases not matched to a gene: 6. For the CDR3, the DNA is TGTGCCAGCAGCTCCCCTAGCGGGAGGTTTAATGAGCAGTTCTTC. The encoded protein is CASSSPSGRFNEQFF. Drawing the rest from reference TRBV5-4 and TRBJ2-1, the complete variable domain is ETGVTQSPTHLIKTRGQQVTLRCSSQSGHNTVSWYQQALGQGPQFIFQYYREEENGRGNFPPRFSGLQFPNYSSELNVNALELDDSALYLCASSSPSGRFNEQFFGPGTRLTVL.

This clone was detected a few times. The chain employs TRBV25-1 and TRBJ1-1, with D possibly matching TRBD1 (6 bases). Germline assignment: CDR1 MGHDK and CDR2 SYGVNS. This CDR3 has 14 amino acids. Trimming took 5 bases from V and 4 from J, leaving 14 bases between them. CDR3 sequence (DNA): TGTGCCAGCAGTCCCCGACAGGTCATCACTGAAGCTTTCTTT. It encodes CASSPRQVITEAFF.

This sequence joins TRBV5-4 and TRBJ1-4; D unclear. V lost 7 bases to trimming and J lost 5 bases, with 15 bases between them. Germline assignment: CDR1 SGHNT and CDR2 YYREEE (reference sequence). The CDR3 consists of 14 residues. This chain's CDR3 is CASPPTRINEKLFF. The CDR3 DNA follows: TGTGCCAGCCCCCCCACCCGGATCAATGAAAAACTGTTTTTT.

The chain uses TRBV28 and TRBJ2-1; 15 bases line up with TRBD2. The ends lost 8 bases at V and 8 bases at J; junction bases unmatched: 4. Looked up from germline, CDR1 is MDHEN and CDR2 is SYDVKM. The CDR3 contains 14 residues. CDR3 DNA sequence: TGTGCCAGCGGACTAGCGGGAGGGGGGGATGAGCAGTTCTTC. Translated: CASGLAGGGDEQFF.

The rearrangement links TRBV6-5 to TRBJ2-5, with 8 nucleotides matching TRBD1. CDR1 and CDR2 (germline): MNHEY, SVGAGI. CDR3 length: 13 residues. V was pared by 6 bases and J by 7 bases, with 7 bases of the junction left unmatched. Written as DNA, the CDR3 is TGTGCCAGCAGACCACGGGACAGGAGGACCCAGTACTTC. Its protein is CASRPRDRRTQYF.

The chain carries TRBV9 and TRBJ2-5, with a possible D match to TRBD2 (5 bases). This CDR3 is built from 14 residues. Germline V CDR1 and CDR2: SGDLS, YYNGEE. Trimming took 3 bases from V and 7 from J, leaving 16 bases between them. CDR3 amino acids: CASSANRGFGTQYF. Written as DNA, the CDR3 is TGTGCCAGCAGCGCCAACAGAGGGTTTGGGACCCAGTACTTC.

There are a few counts of this clone. The chain couples TRBV10-2 to TRBJ2-1; TRBD2 is a possible D gene (5 bases). Germline lookup yields CDR1 WSHSY and CDR2 SAAADI. This CDR3 has 14 residues. The V and J ends lost 6 bases and 10 bases respectively, with 19 bases between them. CDR3 DNA: TGCGCCAGCAGAGAACTAGAGCCACAATTCGAGCAGTTCTTC. Translated: CASRELEPQFEQFF.

The chain combines TRBV7-2 with TRBJ2-3, with D possibly matching TRBD1 (5 bases). This CDR3 is built from 14 residues. Trimming shortened V by 5 bases and J by 0 bases, and 9 bases separated the two germline ends. Per germline, CDR1 SGHTA and CDR2 FQGNSA. CDR3 DNA sequence: TGTGCCAGCAGCCCCGACAGCAGCACAGATACGCAGTATTTT. This encodes CASSPDSSTDTQYF.

The rearrangement uses TRBV13 and TRBJ2-5, with D maybe TRBD2 (6 bases). The CDR3 runs 13 residues. The V end was cut by 5 bases, the J end by 5 bases, with 12 bases between. Germline V gives CDR1 PRHDT, CDR2 FYEKMQ (reference sequence). The CDR3 bases are TGTGCCAGCAGCCCCCCGGGGGACGAGACCCAGTACTTC. Translation: CASSPPGDETQYF.

V usage is TRBV5-4 and J usage is TRBJ2-4, with TRBD2 identical over 12 bases. Losses at the gene ends were 4 bases for V and 7 bases for J; bases not matched to a gene: 6. The germline V gene encodes CDR1 SGHNT and CDR2 YYREEE (reference sequence). The CDR3 consists of 15 residues. The CDR3 DNA reads TGTGCCAGCAGCAGGACTAGCGGGGATGGGAACATTCAGTACTTC. This gives the protein CASSRTSGDGNIQYF.